This T cell receptor (beta chain) was identified during a study of T cells in Graves' hyperthyroidism and ophthalmopathy. In its sample, this clonotype was seen a few times. The CDR3 runs 14 residues. Trimming took off 1 base at V and 4 bases at J, with 11 bases between the two ends. Germline V lookup: CDR1 SGHDN, CDR2 FVKESK. RNA transcripts served as the template for amplifying TCR beta CDR3 regions. HTBI primers were used for first-round RT-PCR of the TCR CDR3. TCRdb recomputed calls from the multiplex PCR reads with MiXCR, one row per CDR3 protein. This table holds 600,000 to 650,000 distinct CDR3 sequences, less than 25% found once.

The sequence was collected from a man aged 30-40 years with Graves' ophthalmopathy. The sequenced sample consisted of blood. The rearrangement uses TRBV14 and TRBJ2-7; perhaps TRBD1 as D (5 bases). CDR3 region: CASSQVDNLYEQYF. DNA for the CDR3: TGTGCCAGCAGCCAAGTGGACAATCTTTACGAGCAGTACTTC.